Reported below is one T cell receptor (beta chain). Its cognate antigen is unknown. After removal of 2 bases from V and 5 bases from J, the junction contained 6 bases not matched to a gene. This CDR3 region has 14 residues. Germline CDR1 is SGHDT and CDR2 is YYEEEE. The sample originates from a study of T cells in tuberculosis. Method: immunoSEQ multiplex PCR; TCRdb's copy keeps in-frame clones and lacks some. The sample lists some 34,000 clones; about 90% were seen once. Findings of the study overall: GMM-specific TCRs were nearer to active tuberculosis alpha repertoires, suggesting expansion.

Tuberculin skin test and IGRA determined adolescents' latent tuberculosis status at entry. The sample taken for sequencing was PBMCs. The chain joins TRBV5-6 to TRBJ1-1; TRBD1 matches 7 bases. The clonotype comes from a donor between 10 and 29 years old with latent tuberculosis or without tuberculosis infection. Some clones in this sample may be carry-over from other donors' samples. The CDR3 DNA follows: TGTGCCAGCAGCTTAGACAGGGCGAAAACTGAAGCTTTCTTT. Amino acids: CASSLDRAKTEAFF.